These 28 T cell receptor beta chains originate from one sample sequenced in a study of blood T cell repertoires in COVID-19. TCRdb's copy holds only in-frame clones and misses some; the assay was immunoSEQ multiplex PCR. The table has under 45,000 clones, 65% to 80% seen once. Sequencing used peripheral blood. The receptor set was obtained from a man between 60 and 75 years old with active COVID-19.

This chain uses TRBV29-1 with TRBJ2-7; TRBD1 matches 8 bases. Germline CDR1 SQVTM, CDR2 ANQGSEA. Trimming cost V 5 bases and J 4 bases; bases outside gene matches: 10. The CDR3 is 14 amino acids. The DNA for the CDR3 is TGCAGCGTTTTCGGGACAGGACGGGAATACGAGCAGTACTTC. It is translated as CSVFGTGREYEQYF.

The chain combines TRBV6-6 with TRBJ1-1; no clear D gene. V gave up 5 bases and J gave up 2 bases, with 6 bases separating them. CDR1 is MNHNY, CDR2 SVGAGI, per germline (reference sequence). This CDR3 comprises 12 residues. The CDR3 sequence is CASSGRNTEAFF. The CDR3 DNA reads as TGTGCCAGCAGTGGCAGAAACACTGAAGCTTTCTTT.

The chain has TRBV29-1 and TRBJ2-1; D uncertain. V was cut by 3 bases and J by 4 bases, with 13 bases left in between. The CDR3 is made up of 14 amino acids. CDR1 and CDR2 (germline): SQVTM, ANQGSEA. CDR3 residues: CSVDLEASYNEQFF. The CDR3 coding sequence is TGCAGCGTTGATTTAGAGGCCTCTTACAATGAGCAGTTCTTC.

V and J are TRBV4-3 and TRBJ2-1, with TRBD2 matching over 13 bases. The CDR3 is 18 amino acids. The junction had 14 bases not matched to a gene; V was cut back by 0 bases and J by 12 bases. Germline loops: CDR1 LGHNA, CDR2 YSLEER. The CDR3 protein is CASSQDITSTSGGKWQFF. For the CDR3, the DNA is TGCGCCAGCAGCCAAGATATAACGTCGACTAGCGGGGGGAAATGGCAGTTCTTC.

The chain links TRBV3-1 (or the pseudogene TRBV3-2) to TRBJ1-2; 8 bases align to TRBD1. The CDR3 is 13 residues long. Germline-derived CDR1 and CDR2 are LGHDT and YNNKEL (reference sequence). J was trimmed by 8 bases and V by 3 bases; bases with no gene match: 5. The DNA of the CDR3 is TGTGCCAGCAGCCACGGACAGGGCTCGGGCTACACCTTC. This encodes CASSHGQGSGYTF.

V and J are TRBV19 and TRBJ2-5; 10 bases agree with TRBD1. This CDR3 has 15 residues. With V trimmed by 6 bases and J by 4 bases, 8 bases remained unmatched. CDR1 and CDR2 from the germline V gene are LNHDA and SQIVND (reference sequence). CDR3 in amino acids: CASSLRTGGGETQYF. The CDR3 region has the DNA TGTGCCAGTAGCCTAAGGACAGGGGGAGGAGAGACCCAGTACTTC.

The rearrangement uses TRBV6-5 and TRBJ2-1; 10 bases map to TRBD2. CDR3 length equals 12 residues. Trimming cost V 6 bases and J 13 bases; bases outside gene matches: 6. Germline CDR1 and CDR2: MNHEY and SVGAGI. The CDR3 bases are TGTGCCAGCAGGGCACTAGCGGGACTCCAGTTCTTC. Its translation is CASRALAGLQFF.

The V and J genes are TRBV7-2 and TRBJ2-2; maybe TRBD1 (7 bases). With 3 bases removed from V and 5 bases from J, the gap between germline ends came to 10 bases. This CDR3 contains 14 residues. The germline CDR1 and CDR2 sequences are SGHTA and FQGNSA. For the CDR3, the DNA is TGTGCCAGCAGCTTTGCAGGGGGGACCGGGGAGCTGTTTTTT. It codes for CASSFAGGTGELFF.

V and J are TRBV19 and TRBJ1-3, with 12 nucleotides matching TRBD1. The CDR3 is 14 amino acids. The ends lost 9 bases at V and 8 bases at J; junction bases unmatched: 8. From germline, CDR1 is LNHDA and CDR2 SQIVND (reference sequence). CDR3 nucleotide sequence: TGTGCCAGCCGGGACAGGGGGCGCTCGGACACCATATATTTT. Its translation: CASRDRGRSDTIYF.

The V and J genes are TRBV28 and TRBJ2-2; TRBD2 agrees at 8 bases. V dropped 2 bases and J dropped 6; count of bases not matched to a gene: 5. Germline lookup yields CDR1 MDHEN and CDR2 SYDVKM. CDR3 length: 15 amino acids. The chain's CDR3 is CASSLAGGGSGELFF. DNA of the CDR3: TGTGCCAGCAGTTTAGCGGGGGGCGGATCCGGGGAGCTGTTTTTT.

The V gene is TRBV2, the J gene TRBJ2-3, with 9 positions matching TRBD1. Germline V CDR1 and CDR2: SNHLY, FYNNEI. V dropped 3 bases and J dropped 4; count of bases not matched to a gene: 5. The CDR3 has 15 residues. The CDR3 coding sequence is TGTGCCAGCAGTGAGGGGGACAGGGCATCAGATACGCAGTATTTT. Amino acids: CASSEGDRASDTQYF. The entire variable domain, with the rest obtained from reference TRBV2 and TRBJ2-3, is as follows: EPEVTQTPSHQVTQMGQEVILRCVPISNHLYFYWYRQILGQKVEFLVSFYNNEISEKSEIFDDQFSVERPDGSNFTLKIRSTKLEDSAMYFCASSEGDRASDTQYFGPGTRLTVL.

V gene TRBV6-5 combines with J gene TRBJ1-2; D gene ambiguous. The CDR3 has 15 residues. Germline assignment: CDR1 MNHEY and CDR2 SVGAGI. The V gene lost 2 bases and the J gene lost 2 bases, with 12 bases spanning the gap. The CDR3 sequence: CASSYRVGNNYGYTF. The DNA of the CDR3 is TGTGCCAGCAGTTACCGGGTCGGCAACAACTATGGCTACACCTTC.

The gene calls are TRBV7-2 and TRBJ1-6; D perhaps matches TRBD1 (6 bases). Trimming pared 6 bases from V and 7 bases from J, leaving 19 bases between. Germline V lookup: CDR1 SGHTA, CDR2 FQGNSA. CDR3 length equals 16 residues. CDR3 residues: CASRHAIRGGNSPLHF. The CDR3 bases are TGTGCCAGCAGACACGCCATCAGGGGAGGGAATTCACCCCTCCACTTT.

This clone was detected once. The V call is TRBV28, the J call TRBJ2-2; a weak D match, TRBD1 (6 bases). V was pared by 6 bases and J by 6 bases, with 11 bases between. Germline lookup yields CDR1 MDHEN and CDR2 SYDVKM. The CDR3 runs to 13 residues. CDR3 loop: CASRKTGAGELFF. As DNA, the CDR3 is TGTGCCAGCAGGAAGACAGGAGCCGGGGAGCTGTTTTTT.

The chain links TRBV6-5 to TRBJ2-7, with D perhaps matching TRBD1 (6 bases). The length of the CDR3 is 14 residues. Deletions cut 4 bases from V and 3 bases from J, with 13 bases between. Germline V CDR1 and CDR2: MNHEY, SVGAGI. The CDR3 DNA reads as TGTGCCAGCAGTTCTGGACAGATTTTCTACGAGCAGTACTTC. It specifies CASSSGQIFYEQYF.

This clone occurred a few times. The V gene is TRBV10-3, the J gene TRBJ2-1; D is perhaps TRBD2 (6 bases). The CDR3 is 15 residues long. CDR1 and CDR2 (germline): ENHRY, SYGVKD. The V end lost 2 bases, the J end lost 7 bases, and 15 bases lay between the germline ends. Here the CDR3 DNA reads TGTGCCATCAGTGAGGGTACCCTGGGGGGAAATGAGCAGTTCTTC. This gives the protein CAISEGTLGGNEQFF.

As concerns this clone: The same CDR3 is also encoded by other DNA sequences in this sample. The J gene is TRBJ1-1, the V gene TRBV6-6; D gene ambiguous. V was pared by 0 bases and J by 2 bases, with 7 bases between. Germline CDR1 MNHNY, CDR2 SVGAGI (reference sequence). This CDR3 region has 14 residues. The CDR3 DNA reads TGTGCCAGCAGTTACTCTGAGGTAAACACTGAAGCTTTCTTT. Protein product: CASSYSEVNTEAFF.

The V and J genes are TRBV15 and TRBJ2-7; 7 bases map to TRBD1. The CDR3 covers 14 residues. Germline-derived CDR1 and CDR2 are LNHNV and YYDKDF (reference sequence). Germline trimming cut 0 bases from V and 3 bases from J; bases unmatched to any gene: 2. This CDR3 reads CATSREGGSYEQYF. The CDR3 bases are TGTGCCACCAGCAGAGAAGGGGGCAGCTACGAGCAGTACTTC.

This clone showed up just a few times. The V gene is TRBV5-1, the J gene TRBJ1-2; D might be TRBD1 (6 bases). In germline, CDR1 is SGHRS, CDR2 YFSETQ. This CDR3 is built from 12 residues. Trimming removed 0 bases from V and 7 bases from J, with 7 bases in between. The CDR3 protein is CASSLEQGGYTF. CDR3 DNA: TGCGCCAGCAGCTTGGAACAGGGTGGCTACACCTTC.

V gene TRBV28 combines with J gene TRBJ1-2; D not resolved. This CDR3 region has 15 residues. CDR1 and CDR2 from the germline V gene are MDHEN and SYDVKM. V was pared by 5 bases and J by 1 base, with 14 bases between. CDR3: CASSPPFSFNYGYTF. The CDR3 DNA sequence: TGTGCCAGCAGTCCTCCCTTCTCGTTTAACTATGGCTACACCTTC.

V gene TRBV5-5 combines with J gene TRBJ2-7, with 9 bases that match TRBD1. Germline V lookup: CDR1 SGHKS, CDR2 YYEKEE (reference sequence). The CDR3 loop spans 17 amino acids. Trimming at V came to 1 base and at J to 3 bases, leaving 11 bases not matched to a gene. The CDR3 sequence is CASSLQGGGQGFYEQYF. The CDR3 DNA follows: TGTGCCAGCAGCTTGCAGGGCGGGGGACAGGGTTTCTACGAGCAGTACTTC.

The chain recombines TRBV6-6 with TRBJ2-1; no reliable D call. This CDR3 is 12 amino acids long. The germline CDR1 and CDR2 sequences are MNHNY and SVGAGI (reference sequence). Trimming shortened V by 6 bases and J by 9 bases, and 12 bases separated the two germline ends. The CDR3 nucleotides read TGTGCCAGCAGCCCCGTTGTGGCTGAGCAGTTCTTC. This encodes CASSPVVAEQFF.

This chain connects TRBV6-6 to TRBJ1-5; D gene ambiguous. Per germline, CDR1 MNHNY and CDR2 SVGAGI (reference sequence). The CDR3 length is 16 residues. Trimming pared 6 bases from V and 4 bases from J, leaving 19 bases between. CDR3 coding DNA: TGTGCCAGCAGCCTGCTCCCTGGCAGGCCGAATCAGCCCCAGCATTTT. Translated: CASSLLPGRPNQPQHF.

The V gene is TRBV28, the J gene TRBJ1-2; D might be TRBD1 (5 bases). The V gene lost 2 bases and the J gene lost 3 bases, with 13 bases spanning the gap. Looked up from germline, CDR1 is MDHEN and CDR2 is SYDVKM. There are 15 residues in the CDR3. The CDR3 bases are TGTGCCAGCAGTTTACGGGGGTCCCCATACTATGGCTACACCTTC. Amino acids: CASSLRGSPYYGYTF.

V usage is TRBV5-1 and J usage is TRBJ2-5; the match to TRBD2 covers 10 bases. CDR3 length: 14 amino acids. J was trimmed by 4 bases and V by 4 bases; bases with no gene match: 4. Looked up from germline, CDR1 is SGHRS and CDR2 is YFSETQ. CDR3 in amino acids: CASSPGTSVETQYF. CDR3 nucleotide sequence: TGCGCCAGCAGCCCCGGGACTAGCGTAGAGACCCAGTACTTC. Combining the CDR3 with reference TRBV5-1 and TRBJ2-5 gives the whole variable domain KAGVTQTPRYLIKTRGQQVTLSCSPISGHRSVSWYQQTPGQGLQFLFEYFSETQRNKGNFPGRFSGRQFSNSRSEMNVSTLELGDSALYLCASSPGTSVETQYFGPGTRLLVL.

V and J are TRBV6-5 and TRBJ1-2; the match to TRBD1 covers 7 bases. The germline gives CDR1 MNHEY, CDR2 SVGAGI. V lost 6 bases to trimming and J lost 3 bases; unmatched junction nucleotides: 10. The CDR3 totals 15 residues. In DNA, the CDR3 is TGTGCCAGCAGCCGCCTAGCAGGACAGGACTATGGCTACACCTTC. Amino acids: CASSRLAGQDYGYTF.

V and J are TRBV24-1 and TRBJ1-2; 7 nucleotides line up with TRBD1. Looked up from germline, CDR1 is KGHDR and CDR2 is SFDVKD. The CDR3 consists of 13 residues. Trimming cost V 4 bases and J 4 bases; bases outside gene matches: 2. CDR3 protein: CATSEGTAYGYTF. The CDR3 DNA sequence: TGTGCCACCAGTGAAGGGACAGCCTATGGCTACACCTTC.

The chain is built from TRBV7-9 and TRBJ1-4; D uncertain. The germline gives CDR1 SEHNR, CDR2 FQNEAQ (reference sequence). With 3 bases removed from V and 5 bases from J, the gap between germline ends came to 13 bases. The CDR3 consists of 15 residues. CDR3 amino acids: CASSFNRFLNEKLFF. CDR3 coding DNA: TGTGCCAGCAGCTTTAACCGTTTTCTAAATGAAAAACTGTTTTTT.